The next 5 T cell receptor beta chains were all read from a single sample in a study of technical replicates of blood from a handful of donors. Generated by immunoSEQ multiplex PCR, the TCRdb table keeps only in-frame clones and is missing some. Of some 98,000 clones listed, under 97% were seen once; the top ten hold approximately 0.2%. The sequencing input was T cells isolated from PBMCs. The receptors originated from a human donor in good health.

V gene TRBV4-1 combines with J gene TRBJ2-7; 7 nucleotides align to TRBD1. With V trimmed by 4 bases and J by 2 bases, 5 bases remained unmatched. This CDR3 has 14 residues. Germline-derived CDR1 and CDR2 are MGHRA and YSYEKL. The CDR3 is CASSPHGTAYEQYF. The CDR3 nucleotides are TGCGCCAGCAGCCCACACGGGACAGCCTACGAGCAGTACTTC.

CDR3 DNA sequence: TGTGCCAGCAGCTTACTAGCCGCGAACAATGAGCAGTTCTTC. Translating it yields CASSLLAANNEQFF. This chain links TRBV7-9 with TRBJ2-1; weak D call: TRBD2 (5 bases). Germline V gene sequence: CDR1 SEHNR, CDR2 FQNEAQ (reference sequence). The CDR3 length is 14 residues. Between the trimmed V and J ends, which lost 2 bases and 5 bases, there was a span of 10 bases.

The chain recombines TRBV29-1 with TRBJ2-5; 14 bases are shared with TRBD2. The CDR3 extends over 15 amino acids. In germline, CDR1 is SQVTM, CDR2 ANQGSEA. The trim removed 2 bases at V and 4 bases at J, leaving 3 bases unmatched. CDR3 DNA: TGCAGCGTTGAACTGGGGACTAGCGGGAGAGAGACCCAGTACTTC. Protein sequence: CSVELGTSGRETQYF.

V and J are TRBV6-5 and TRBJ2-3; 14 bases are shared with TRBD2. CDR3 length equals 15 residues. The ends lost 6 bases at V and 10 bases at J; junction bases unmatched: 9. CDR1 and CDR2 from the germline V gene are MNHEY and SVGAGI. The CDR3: CASRPGLAGAGAQYF. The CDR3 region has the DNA TGTGCCAGCAGACCGGGACTAGCGGGGGCTGGGGCGCAGTATTTT.

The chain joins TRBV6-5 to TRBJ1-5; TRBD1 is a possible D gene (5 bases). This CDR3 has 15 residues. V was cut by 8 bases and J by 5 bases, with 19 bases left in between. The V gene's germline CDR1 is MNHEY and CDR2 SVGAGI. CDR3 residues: CASATPTQGYQPQHF. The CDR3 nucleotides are TGTGCCAGCGCGACCCCCACCCAGGGCTATCAGCCCCAGCATTTT.